This paragraph reports one T cell receptor beta chain. This entry belongs to a study of technical replicates of blood from a handful of donors. The table came from immunoSEQ multiplex PCR; TCRdb's copy has only in-frame clones and leaves some out. The sample has 60,000 to 75,000 clones, under 98% seen once. The trim removed 4 bases at V and 2 bases at J, leaving 6 bases unmatched. This CDR3 is 16 amino acids long. Germline V CDR1 and CDR2: MDHEN, SYDVKM. Sequenced sample: T cells isolated from PBMCs. This clonotype originated in a human donor in good health. The chain recombines TRBV28 with TRBJ2-2, with TRBD1 matching over 8 bases. DNA for the CDR3: TGTGCCAGCAGTTCACCGGGACAGGCAAACACCGGGGAGCTGTTTTTT. Protein product: CASSSPGQANTGELFF. The full variable domain, with the rest looked up from reference TRBV28 and TRBJ2-2, is DVKVTQSSRYLVKRTGEKVFLECVQDMDHENMFWYRQDPGLGLRLIYFSYDVKMKEKGDIPEGYSVSREKKERFSLILESASTNQTSMYLCASSSPGQANTGELFFGEGSRLTVL.